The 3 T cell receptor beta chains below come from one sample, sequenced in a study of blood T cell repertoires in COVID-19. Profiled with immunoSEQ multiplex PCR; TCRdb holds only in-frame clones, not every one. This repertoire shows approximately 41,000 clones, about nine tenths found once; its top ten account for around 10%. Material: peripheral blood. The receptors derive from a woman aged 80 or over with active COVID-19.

The chain's CDR3 is CASSAQQGAANQPQHF. Here the CDR3 DNA reads TGTGCCAGTAGTGCCCAACAGGGGGCAGCGAATCAGCCCCAGCATTTT. The chain links TRBV19 to TRBJ1-5; the match to TRBD1 covers 9 bases. V gave up 5 bases and J gave up 4 bases; unmatched junction bases: 9. The CDR3 has 16 residues. The germline V gene encodes CDR1 LNHDA and CDR2 SQIVND (reference sequence).

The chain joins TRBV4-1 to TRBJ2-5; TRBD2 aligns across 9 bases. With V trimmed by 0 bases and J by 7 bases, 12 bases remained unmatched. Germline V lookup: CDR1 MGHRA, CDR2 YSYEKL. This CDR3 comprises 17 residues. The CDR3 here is CASSQDIQAGGLVTQYF. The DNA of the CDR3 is TGCGCCAGCAGCCAAGATATACAAGCGGGGGGCCTGGTGACCCAGTACTTC.

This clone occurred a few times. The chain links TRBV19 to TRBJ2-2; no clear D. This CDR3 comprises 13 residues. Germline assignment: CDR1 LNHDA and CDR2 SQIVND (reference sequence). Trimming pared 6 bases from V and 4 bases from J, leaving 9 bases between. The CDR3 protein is CASSLGFTGELFF. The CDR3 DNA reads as TGTGCCAGTAGCCTTGGCTTCACCGGGGAGCTGTTTTTT.